This T cell receptor beta chain came from a study of T cells expressing NK-cell markers. TCRdb reanalyzed the 5' RACE reads and collapses them to one entry per CDR3 protein, without DNA. The sample includes 400,000 to 450,000 distinct CDR3 sequences. The source of this sequence is a woman aged 18 to 75 in good health. Sequencing input: blood T cells: a sorted CD56 or NKG2C T cell subset, CD4+ or CD8+ T cells, or bulk PBMC T cells (not recorded which).

The CDR3 sequence: CASSLFLSGGGQETQYF. The chain uses TRBV7-2 and TRBJ2-5; TCRdb selects TRBD2, and the lack of DNA leaves this call unchecked. Germline V CDR1 and CDR2: SGHTA, FQGNSA. There are 17 residues in the CDR3.